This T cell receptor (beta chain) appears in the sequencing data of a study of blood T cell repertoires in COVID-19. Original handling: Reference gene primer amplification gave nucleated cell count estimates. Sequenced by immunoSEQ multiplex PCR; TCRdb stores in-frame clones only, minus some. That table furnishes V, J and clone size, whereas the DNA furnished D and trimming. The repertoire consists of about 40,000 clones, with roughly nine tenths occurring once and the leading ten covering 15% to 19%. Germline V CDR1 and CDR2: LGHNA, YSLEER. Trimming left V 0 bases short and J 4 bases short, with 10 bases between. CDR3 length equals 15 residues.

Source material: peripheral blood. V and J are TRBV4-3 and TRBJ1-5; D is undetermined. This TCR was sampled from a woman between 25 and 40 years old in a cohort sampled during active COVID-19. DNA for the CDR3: TGCGCCAGCAGCCAAGATTTACTGCCGAATCAGCCCCAGCATTTT. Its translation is CASSQDLLPNQPQHF.